This T cell receptor (beta chain) was sequenced in a study of tumor-infiltrating lymphocytes in primary liver carcinoma. The CDR3 extends over 14 amino acids. V lost 2 bases, J lost 8 bases, and 12 bases lay in between. Germline assignment: CDR1 MNHNY and CDR2 SVGAGI (reference sequence). This clonotype has at least ten counts. Using a constant-region primer together with ProtoScript II reverse transcriptase, TCR beta cDNA was made from about 500 ng of total RNA. Generation of the TCR beta libraries relied on three nested multiplex PCR rounds using slightly modified ARM-PCR. TRBV1-TRBV30 forward and Cbeta reverse primers drove the first two roughly 10-cycle rounds. MiXCR, run by TCRdb on the multiplex PCR reads, gives a single entry per CDR3 protein. Among around 210,000 distinct CDR3 sequences listed, less than 75% were seen once. Researchers drew blood RNA from unsorted whole blood and extracted germline DNA as well.

Sequencing input: peripheral blood. The TCR comes from a woman aged 55 to 70 with primary liver carcinoma and hepatitis B virus infection. The chain has TRBV6-6 and TRBJ2-2; no definite D call. The CDR3 sequence is CASSYQDSLGELFF. For the CDR3, the DNA is TGTGCCAGCAGTTACCAAGATAGTCTTGGGGAGCTGTTTTTT.